The T cell receptor (beta chain) described here comes from a study of identical twins. There are many counts of this clonotype. The V and J ends lost 0 bases and 7 bases respectively, with 12 bases between them. The CDR3 is 14 residues long. The germline V gene encodes CDR1 SGHTA and CDR2 FQGNSA. TCRdb passed the 5' RACE reads through MiXCR, listing each CDR3 protein once. This sample yields 130,000 to 150,000 distinct CDR3 sequences, of which roughly 3.5% are seen a single time; around 8% belongs to the top ten. Sequencing was done on a sample of memory T cells sorted from blood. The source is a man aged 18 to 30 in good health. This chain connects TRBV7-2 to TRBJ1-1; no definite D call. The CDR3 here is CASSLARSNGEAFF. The CDR3 region has the DNA TGTGCCAGCAGCTTAGCGAGGAGCAACGGTGAAGCTTTCTTT.